The T cell receptor beta chain described here comes from a study of radiation and T cells in renal cell carcinoma (dated by TCRdb to the early 2020s). For the wider study: Samples were obtained from a clinical trial, in which 15 Gy stereotactic body radiation therapy was delivered to primary renal cell carcinomas and nephrectomy was performed 4 weeks later. In total, 50 to 60 samples underwent TCR beta sequencing: 25 or so tumors plus 27 peripheral blood samples. Across all 53 samples, 4 million to 5 million unique CDR3 nucleotide sequences encoding 2 million to 3 million unique CDR3 amino acid sequences were identified.

The full study reports these points: Because the trial had a single-armed design, the trial could not examine how radiation dose or scheduling affected the TCR repertoire. Top tumor clonotypes rose in blood from baseline to 2 weeks post-radiation, then contracted by 4 weeks, suggesting transient expansion of tumor-resident clones. No pretreatment tumor biopsies were available, so the baseline intratumoral presence of clonotypes could not be determined. Blood repertoire dynamics were not followed beyond 4 weeks after treatment.

The immunoSEQ kit was used, according to the manufacturer's recommendations, to generate TCR beta libraries from genomic DNA. Library preparation used a first multiplex PCR with proprietary primers, then a second PCR adding unique barcodes, with bead cleanups after each round. Each sample batch included a kit-provided positive control reaction and a negative control reaction. The final libraries were assessed on an Agilent 4200 TapeStation D1000 ScreenTape, pooled by volume, and quantified by qPCR. Sequencing ran on an Illumina NextSeq500 with a MidOutput 150-cycle cartridge, using 156 Read1 and 15 Index1 cycles with kit custom primers. The pooled library was loaded at approximately 1 pM with a 20% PhiX control spike-in. The original pipeline was this. Vendor-processed data were analyzed in R, with a clonotype defined as all T cells sharing the same CDR3 nucleotide sequence. In the clone abundance analyses, frequencies in each sample were normalized to that sample's 10,000 most abundant clones. Before analysis, public T cell clones were removed, and these numbered fewer than six per sample on average. Tumor-enriched clonotypes and baseline blood-enriched clonotypes were defined as those with an abundance difference of at least 32-fold between compartments. A beta-binomial differential abundance model was used to identify clonotypes that expanded or contracted between blood time points. Tumor-blood repertoire similarity was measured with the Baroni-Urbani and Buser coefficient, and groups were compared using two-tailed Wilcoxon tests in R. TCRdb limited this immuneACCESS table to in-frame rearrangements with V and J called. A share of clones is missing; checked studies link under half to unresolved V genes, and the rest is unexplained. The DNA gave D and trimming, while V, J and clone size come from that table. This sample gives 100,000 to 150,000 clones in total; around 84% of them show up just once. The leading ten clones occupy 2.5% to 3.5% of the sample.

Worth noting for this clone: Its antigen remains undetermined. Base qualities were left out, and no much larger clone turns up one base away.

The sample's time point label, decoded: baseline pretreatment blood. This sample's treatment or condition label indicates: 15 Gy SBRT to primary tumor, nephrectomy 4 weeks later. To follow tumor-enriched clonotypes, serial peripheral blood was collected from radiation-treated patients at baseline and at 2 weeks and 4 weeks after SBRT. Every patient's renal cell carcinoma showed clear cell pathology. The QIAamp DNA Blood Mini Kit (Qiagen) was used to prepare genomic DNA for TCR sequencing. Only samples passing all quality control checks were included in the analyses. This clonotype originated in a woman in her fifties or sixties with renal cell carcinoma. The starting material was blood, obtained from a patient whose treatment included radiotherapy and nephrectomy.

The DNA is as follows: TGTGCCAGCAGTTACTCGGCGGGTGTCTATGGCTACACCTTC. Its protein reads: CASSYSAGVYGYTF. The V and J genes are TRBV6-5 and TRBJ1-2, with no confidently assigned D gene. CDR3 length: 14 amino acids, cysteine to phenylalanine. Only the CDR3 DNA is retained, 42 bases long and in frame from the first base. Via the germline V gene, CDR1 is MNHEY and CDR2 SVGAGI. V sheds 0 bases and J sheds 4 bases, leaving 9 bases between their ends.